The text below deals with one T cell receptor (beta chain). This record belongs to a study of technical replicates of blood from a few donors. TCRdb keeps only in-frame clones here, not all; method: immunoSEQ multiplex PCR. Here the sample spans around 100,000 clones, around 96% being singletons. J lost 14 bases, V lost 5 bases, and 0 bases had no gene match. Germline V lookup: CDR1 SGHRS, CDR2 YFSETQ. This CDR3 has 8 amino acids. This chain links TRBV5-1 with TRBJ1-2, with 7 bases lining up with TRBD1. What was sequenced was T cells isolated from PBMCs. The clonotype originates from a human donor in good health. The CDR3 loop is CASRTGTF. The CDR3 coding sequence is TGCGCCAGCAGGACAGGGACCTTC.